Following are 24 T cell receptor beta chains from one sample sequenced in a study of blood T cell repertoires in COVID-19. TCRdb keeps only in-frame clones here, not all; method: immunoSEQ multiplex PCR. The sample holds 200,000 to 250,000 clones, around four fifths seen once. Sample: peripheral blood. The receptors shown here come from a woman between 70 and 85 years old with active or convalescent COVID-19.

The CDR3 DNA sequence: TGTGCCAGTAATTACGGGGGGAATCAGCCCCAGCATTTT. Translated, it gives CASNYGGNQPQHF. J is TRBJ1-5 and V is TRBV19; a weak D match, TRBD1 (5 bases). V lost 7 bases and J 4 bases, leaving 11 bases between the germline ends. In germline, CDR1 is LNHDA, CDR2 SQIVND (reference sequence). CDR3 length: 13 residues.

V usage is TRBV4-3 and J usage is TRBJ2-5; 7 nucleotides align to TRBD1. Unmatched junction bases numbered 11, after V lost 0 bases and J lost 4 bases. The CDR3 is made up of 17 amino acids. Germline V CDR1 and CDR2: LGHNA, YSLEER. This CDR3 reads CASSQDHSYRGRETQYF. CDR3 bases: TGCGCCAGCAGCCAAGATCACTCATACAGGGGCAGAGAGACCCAGTACTTC.

This clone has a handful of counts. The V gene is TRBV19, the J gene TRBJ1-2, with D perhaps TRBD1 (5 bases). The CDR3 totals 14 residues. CDR1 is LNHDA and CDR2 is SQIVND in the germline V gene (reference sequence). V lost 2 bases and J lost 7, with 14 bases in between. The CDR3 nucleotides are TGTGCCAGTAGTATACAAGGAGGGGCGCCTGGCTACACCTTC. Its protein is CASSIQGGAPGYTF.

The genes are TRBV5-1 and TRBJ1-1; D is unresolved. Between the trimmed V and J ends, which lost 0 bases and 5 bases, there was a span of 14 bases. Per germline, CDR1 SGHRS and CDR2 YFSETQ. The CDR3 covers 15 residues. This CDR3 is CASSLELTKRTEAFF. The CDR3 DNA reads as TGCGCCAGCAGCTTGGAACTGACGAAGAGGACTGAAGCTTTCTTT. Based on the CDR3 plus reference TRBV5-1 and TRBJ1-1, the full variable domain is KAGVTQTPRYLIKTRGQQVTLSCSPISGHRSVSWYQQTPGQGLQFLFEYFSETQRNKGNFPGRFSGRQFSNSRSEMNVSTLELGDSALYLCASSLELTKRTEAFFGQGTRLTVV.

The chain has TRBV30 and TRBJ1-4, with D perhaps matching TRBD1 (5 bases). CDR3 length: 12 amino acids. The germline gives CDR1 GTSNPN, CDR2 SVGIG (reference sequence). Trimming cost V 5 bases and J 8 bases, with 12 bases left between them. The CDR3 DNA sequence: TGTGCCTGGCTCAGGGCCGGGGAAAAACTGTTTTTT. It specifies CAWLRAGEKLFF.

The chain carries TRBV6-5 and TRBJ1-1; D is unresolved. Germline CDR1 is MNHEY and CDR2 is SVGAGI. Trimming pared 8 bases from V and 5 bases from J, leaving 9 bases between. CDR3 length: 11 amino acids. The CDR3 DNA is TGTGCCAGCCGAACAGTAACTGAAGCTTTCTTT. It translates to CASRTVTEAFF.

The genes are TRBV30 and TRBJ2-1, with D perhaps TRBD2 (5 bases). This CDR3 has 12 residues. Trimming took off 3 bases at V and 9 bases at J, with 12 bases between the two ends. The germline CDR1 and CDR2 sequences are GTSNPN and SVGIG (reference sequence). Written as DNA, the CDR3 is TGTGCCTGGAGGGACTCCTTAAGTGAGCAGTTCTTC. Its translation: CAWRDSLSEQFF.

The chain has TRBV7-2 and TRBJ2-1, with 12 bases lining up with TRBD2. This CDR3 is 16 amino acids long. V was clipped by 5 bases and J by 13 bases; unmatched bases: 15. Per germline, CDR1 SGHTA and CDR2 FQGNSA. The chain's CDR3 is CASSRMGASGGAYQFF. As DNA, the CDR3 is TGTGCCAGCAGCCGGATGGGGGCTAGCGGGGGGGCCTACCAGTTCTTC.

The chain has TRBV5-1 and TRBJ1-2; TRBD1 might be the D (6 bases). V lost 0 bases, J lost 5 bases, and 14 bases lay in between. CDR3 length: 15 residues. Looked up from germline, CDR1 is SGHRS and CDR2 is YFSETQ. The CDR3 DNA is TGCGCCAGCAGCTTGGATCTGGGGGCGGCGTATGGCTACACCTTC. It codes for CASSLDLGAAYGYTF. The variable domain in full, with the rest retrieved from reference TRBV5-1 and TRBJ1-2, is KAGVTQTPRYLIKTRGQQVTLSCSPISGHRSVSWYQQTPGQGLQFLFEYFSETQRNKGNFPGRFSGRQFSNSRSEMNVSTLELGDSALYLCASSLDLGAAYGYTFGSGTRLTVV.

The chain has TRBV2 and TRBJ1-2; no definite D call. Between the trimmed V and J ends, which lost 3 bases and 5 bases, there was a span of 19 bases. The V gene's germline CDR1 is SNHLY and CDR2 FYNNEI. The CDR3 consists of 16 residues. CDR3 loop: CASSDSIEPTRYGYTF. The CDR3 region has the DNA TGTGCCAGCAGTGATTCGATCGAGCCAACCCGTTATGGCTACACCTTC. Drawing the rest from reference TRBV2 and TRBJ1-2, the complete variable domain is EPEVTQTPSHQVTQMGQEVILRCVPISNHLYFYWYRQILGQKVEFLVSFYNNEISEKSEIFDDQFSVERPDGSNFTLKIRSTKLEDSAMYFCASSDSIEPTRYGYTFGSGTRLTVV.

The sample holds a few counts of this clone. V usage is TRBV7-3 and J usage is TRBJ1-2; no firm D call. The CDR3 totals 13 residues. The V and J ends lost 5 bases and 1 base respectively, with 8 bases between them. From germline, CDR1 is SGHTA and CDR2 FQGTGA. DNA for the CDR3: TGTGCCAGCAGCCCTACAGATAACTATGGCTACACCTTC. Translation gives CASSPTDNYGYTF.

V and J are TRBV28 and TRBJ1-4; D gene ambiguous. The CDR3 spans 15 residues. Germline assignment: CDR1 MDHEN and CDR2 SYDVKM. The V end lost 4 bases, the J end lost 4 bases, and 13 bases lay between the germline ends. CDR3 residues: CASSSTVFDNEKLFF. CDR3 DNA: TGTGCCAGCAGTTCCACAGTTTTTGATAATGAAAAACTGTTTTTT.

This chain links TRBV6-5 with TRBJ2-7; TRBD1 aligns across 9 bases. Germline lookup yields CDR1 MNHEY and CDR2 SVGAGI. CDR3 length equals 10 residues. V shed 10 bases, J shed 11 bases, and the junction held 6 bases outside the gene matches. DNA for the CDR3: TGTGCCACCCGGGACAGGGTGGAGTACTTC. It yields the protein CATRDRVEYF.

The chain recombines TRBV3-1 (or the pseudogene TRBV3-2) with TRBJ2-1; tentatively, D is TRBD1 (8 bases). CDR3 length equals 15 residues. The germline CDR1 and CDR2 sequences are LGHDT and YNNKEL (reference sequence). V was trimmed by 3 bases and J by 8 bases, leaving 17 bases between them. The DNA of the CDR3 is TGTGCCAGCAGCCATACAGGGGGGGCCCCACATGAGCAGTTCTTC. Translation: CASSHTGGAPHEQFF.

This clone was seen only a few times. This chain uses TRBV28 with TRBJ1-2; maybe TRBD1 (5 bases). V was cut by 8 bases and J by 4 bases, with 20 bases left in between. CDR3 length equals 15 residues. Germline V lookup: CDR1 MDHEN, CDR2 SYDVKM. CDR3 coding DNA: TGTGCCAGCGGGACGCCCCGGAGGGCCTTCTATGGCTACACCTTC. As protein: CASGTPRRAFYGYTF.

The chain uses TRBV11-1 and TRBJ1-1; tentative D call: TRBD1 (6 bases). CDR3 length: 16 amino acids. Between the trimmed V and J ends, which lost 1 base and 4 bases, there was a span of 16 bases. CDR1 SGHAT and CDR2 FQDESV come from the germline V gene (reference sequence). Here the CDR3 reads CASSLDTPYRATEAFF. The CDR3 bases are TGTGCCAGCAGCTTAGACACACCCTACAGGGCCACTGAAGCTTTCTTT.

The CDR3 region is CASRSTSGTDTQYF. The DNA for the CDR3 is TGTGCCAGCAGATCGACTAGTGGCACAGATACGCAGTATTTT. This sequence joins TRBV2 and TRBJ2-3; D may be TRBD2 (6 bases). There are 14 residues in the CDR3. CDR1 is SNHLY, CDR2 FYNNEI, per germline. The V and J ends lost 6 bases and 1 base respectively, with 11 bases between them.

The chain combines TRBV5-1 with TRBJ2-7; TRBD1 agrees at 8 bases. V lost 0 bases to trimming and J lost 4 bases; unmatched junction nucleotides: 15. Germline CDR1 reads SGHRS; CDR2 reads YFSETQ. This CDR3 has 18 amino acids. CDR3 region: CASSLAPTGTGGGYEQYF. The CDR3 region has the DNA TGCGCCAGCAGCTTGGCACCGACTGGGACAGGAGGGGGGTACGAGCAGTACTTC.

This chain joins TRBV28 and TRBJ1-1; D possibly corresponds to TRBD1 (5 bases). The germline CDR1 and CDR2 sequences are MDHEN and SYDVKM. V lost 2 bases to trimming and J lost 11 bases, with 12 bases between them. CDR3 length equals 12 residues. This CDR3 reads CASSLAAGHAFF. CDR3 coding DNA: TGTGCCAGCAGTTTAGCGGCAGGGCATGCTTTCTTT.

The V and J genes are TRBV28 and TRBJ2-7; 16 bases fit TRBD2. Germline-derived CDR1 and CDR2 are MDHEN and SYDVKM. CDR3 length: 15 residues. After removal of 8 bases from V and 7 bases from J, the junction contained 8 bases not matched to a gene. CDR3 nucleotides: TGTGCCAGCGGGACTAGCGGGAGGGCTGTATATGAGCAGTACTTC. Protein sequence: CASGTSGRAVYEQYF.

The DNA for the CDR3 is TGTGCCAGCAGGGACAGGGGGTTGTCCTACGAGCAGTACTTC. Translated: CASRDRGLSYEQYF. This chain joins TRBV2 and TRBJ2-7; 10 bases are a match to TRBD1. Looked up from germline, CDR1 is SNHLY and CDR2 is FYNNEI. With 6 bases clipped from V and 1 base from J, the junction kept 3 bases outside the gene matches. The CDR3 contains 14 residues.

In this sample, this clone turned up a few times. This chain uses TRBV29-1 with TRBJ1-1, with a possible D match to TRBD1 (5 bases). The germline CDR1 and CDR2 sequences are SQVTM and ANQGSEA. The V and J ends lost 5 bases and 0 bases respectively, with 13 bases between them. This CDR3 has 14 residues. The chain's CDR3 is CSVSDNSMNTEAFF. CDR3 DNA sequence: TGCAGCGTTTCGGACAATTCCATGAACACTGAAGCTTTCTTT.

The rearrangement joins TRBV28 to TRBJ1-1, with D hard to call. The ends were cut back, 2 bases at V and 8 bases at J, with 12 bases in the middle. The CDR3 extends over 13 amino acids. CDR1 and CDR2 (germline): MDHEN, SYDVKM. CDR3 loop: CASSLLQAGEAFF. The DNA of the CDR3 is TGTGCCAGCAGTTTACTCCAGGCGGGCGAAGCTTTCTTT.

The rearrangement links TRBV11-2 to TRBJ2-2; TRBD2 matches at 13 bases. CDR1 and CDR2 (germline): SGHAT, FQNNGV. J lost 4 bases, V lost 1 base, and 3 bases had no gene match. The CDR3 is made up of 17 amino acids. Written as DNA, the CDR3 is TGTGCCAGCAGCTTAGGACTAGCGGGGGGAGTCACCGGGGAGCTGTTTTTT. Protein sequence: CASSLGLAGGVTGELFF.